The 27 T cell receptor beta chains given below trace back to one sample, sequenced in a study of regulatory T cells in long-lasting Graves disease. Libraries of TCR beta came from iRepertoire HTBI primers plus Arm-PCR of CDR3 regions. TCRdb passed the multiplex PCR reads through MiXCR, listing each CDR3 protein once. The data hold hundreds of thousands of distinct CDR3 sequences, with under 20% observed a single time. The time point: newly diagnosed GD, antithyroid drugs for less than 3 months. TCR sequences were obtained from RNA taken from PBMCs. A further study also used this sample, focusing on T cells in Graves' hyperthyroidism and ophthalmopathy.

The sample here was peripheral blood mononuclear cells (PBMCs), taken at new diagnosis, from a patient treated with antithyroid drugs. The receptor set was obtained from a woman in her 30s with Graves disease.

This clonotype appeared many times. V and J are TRBV28 and TRBJ1-4, with D unresolved. The germline CDR1 and CDR2 sequences are MDHEN and SYDVKM. The CDR3 consists of 11 residues. V was cut by 1 base and J by 8 bases, with 2 bases left in between. The CDR3 spells CASSLSEKLFF. The CDR3, as DNA: TGTGCCAGCAGTTTATCCGAAAAACTGTTTTTT.

This clonotype occurred many times. The J gene is TRBJ2-7, the V gene TRBV6-5; possible D gene TRBD2, 6 bases. V was clipped by 6 bases and J by 4 bases, with 13 bases between them. CDR3 length equals 13 residues. Germline CDR1 MNHEY, CDR2 SVGAGI. CDR3: CASRYGTPYEQYF. CDR3 DNA sequence: TGTGCCAGCAGATACGGGACTCCTTACGAGCAGTACTTC.

This clonotype was seen a handful of times. The genes are TRBV7-9 and TRBJ1-6, with a possible D match to TRBD1 (5 bases). The V end lost 4 bases, the J end lost 8 bases, and 9 bases lay between the germline ends. The germline V gene encodes CDR1 SEHNR and CDR2 FQNEAQ (reference sequence). This CDR3 region has 13 residues. The CDR3 DNA sequence: TGTGCCAGCAGCTCGGACACTCATTCACCCCTCCACTTT. This codes for CASSSDTHSPLHF. Full variable domain (outside the CDR3, taken from reference TRBV7-9 and TRBJ1-6): DTGVSQNPRHKITKRGQNVTFRCDPISEHNRLYWYRQTLGQGPEFLTYFQNEAQLEKSRLLSDRFSAERPKGSFSTLEIQRTEQGDSAMYLCASSSDTHSPLHFGNGTRLTVT.

The chain has TRBV18 and TRBJ2-1, with D perhaps TRBD1 or TRBD2 (5 bases each). The germline V gene encodes CDR1 KGHSH and CDR2 LQKENI. This CDR3 is 14 amino acids long. V lost 1 base, J lost 7 bases, and 11 bases lay in between. CDR3 residues: CASSPQGPGNEQFF. CDR3 sequence (DNA): TGTGCCAGCTCACCACAGGGACCGGGGAATGAGCAGTTCTTC.

The J gene is TRBJ2-7, the V gene TRBV9; no clear D gene. Germline V CDR1 and CDR2: SGDLS, YYNGEE. V was cut by 0 bases and J by 2 bases, with 12 bases left in between. CDR3 length: 15 amino acids. CDR3 amino acids: CASSVDPTGTYEQYF. CDR3 nucleotide sequence: TGTGCCAGCAGCGTAGACCCGACTGGAACCTACGAGCAGTACTTC.

This clonotype was counted many times. This rearrangement joins TRBV7-9 to TRBJ2-7; D is undetermined. CDR3 length equals 16 residues. The V end lost 2 bases, the J end lost 1 base, and 15 bases lay between the germline ends. The germline CDR1 and CDR2 sequences are SEHNR and FQNEAQ (reference sequence). CDR3 loop: CASSLLLLGSSYEQYF. The CDR3 DNA reads TGTGCCAGCAGCTTATTACTTCTAGGAAGTTCCTACGAGCAGTACTTC.

This rearrangement joins TRBV7-9 to TRBJ1-1; no reliable D call. Germline V gene sequence: CDR1 SEHNR, CDR2 FQNEAQ (reference sequence). This CDR3 spans 16 amino acids. Trimming left V 5 bases short and J 2 bases short, with 18 bases between. CDR3 residues: CASSQRQLWKNTEAFF. CDR3 sequence (DNA): TGTGCCAGCAGCCAAAGGCAACTGTGGAAAAACACTGAAGCTTTCTTT.

This clonotype occurred a few times. V gene TRBV28 combines with J gene TRBJ2-7; D is uncertain. The germline CDR1 and CDR2 sequences are MDHEN and SYDVKM. The CDR3 consists of 13 residues. The V and J ends lost 6 bases and 0 bases respectively, with 9 bases between them. CDR3 DNA: TGTGCCAGCAGGGACCATAGCTCCTACGAGCAGTACTTC. Encoded protein: CASRDHSSYEQYF. Combining the CDR3 with reference TRBV28 and TRBJ2-7 gives the whole variable domain DVKVTQSSRYLVKRTGEKVFLECVQDMDHENMFWYRQDPGLGLRLIYFSYDVKMKEKGDIPEGYSVSREKKERFSLILESASTNQTSMYLCASRDHSSYEQYFGPGTRLTVT.

The chain couples TRBV6-1 to TRBJ2-5; TRBD1 agrees at 10 bases. J lost 4 bases, V lost 6 bases, and 17 bases had no gene match. The CDR3 is made up of 18 amino acids. The germline CDR1 and CDR2 sequences are MNHNS and SASEGT. The CDR3 nucleotides are TGTGCCAGCAGATCCCGTGTGACAGGGGGCGGTTGGGGAGAGACCCAGTACTTC. The encoded protein is CASRSRVTGGGWGETQYF.

The table lists this clonotype with many counts. The chain uses TRBV12-3 or TRBV12-4 and TRBJ2-7, with TRBD2 matching over 7 bases. The CDR3 contains 14 residues. Germline trimming cut 11 bases from V and 5 bases from J; bases unmatched to any gene: 15. The CDR3 DNA follows: TGTGCCCCCTCTCCCCCGCGGGAGCGCCACGAGCAGTACTTC. It specifies CAPSPPRERHEQYF.

This clonotype was seen repeatedly, ten times or more. The chain links TRBV2 to TRBJ1-2; TRBD1 agrees at 7 bases. This CDR3 is built from 13 residues. Germline V lookup: CDR1 SNHLY, CDR2 FYNNEI. The V segment lost 6 bases and the J segment 5 bases; nucleotides outside the gene matches: 6. DNA for the CDR3: TGTGCCAGCAGCGTTGACAGGGCTTATGGCTACACCTTC. Protein product: CASSVDRAYGYTF. Together with reference TRBV2 and TRBJ1-2, the CDR3 gives the full variable domain: EPEVTQTPSHQVTQMGQEVILRCVPISNHLYFYWYRQILGQKVEFLVSFYNNEISEKSEIFDDQFSVERPDGSNFTLKIRSTKLEDSAMYFCASSVDRAYGYTFGSGTRLTVV.

Many counts were recorded for this clonotype. V gene TRBV6-2 or TRBV6-3 combines with J gene TRBJ2-7, with 9 bases lining up with TRBD1. This CDR3 is 15 amino acids long. The germline V gene has CDR1 MNHEY and CDR2 SVGEGT. With V trimmed by 2 bases and J by 6 bases, 8 bases remained unmatched. Here the CDR3 reads CASSYAGQGAVEQYF. For the CDR3, the DNA is TGTGCCAGCAGTTACGCGGGACAGGGTGCTGTCGAGCAGTACTTC.

V gene TRBV6-1 combines with J gene TRBJ2-2; D is possibly TRBD2 (6 bases). The germline V gene encodes CDR1 MNHNS and CDR2 SASEGT. This CDR3 has 13 residues. V was shortened by 8 bases and J by 3 bases, with 10 bases between the two germline ends. The CDR3 sequence is CASGGADTGELFF. CDR3 bases: TGTGCCAGCGGAGGGGCCGACACCGGGGAGCTGTTTTTT.

This clonotype was counted at least ten times. The V and J genes are TRBV27 and TRBJ2-1; TRBD1 is a possible D gene (5 bases). The germline gives CDR1 MNHEY, CDR2 SMNVEV (reference sequence). V lost 1 base and J 9 bases, leaving 19 bases between the germline ends. CDR3 length equals 16 residues. The DNA of the CDR3 is TGTGCCAGCAGTTTATTTAGGGGCGCGAATAGAATTGAGCAGTTCTTC. Translating it yields CASSLFRGANRIEQFF.

The chain carries TRBV7-9 and TRBJ2-1; possibly TRBD1 for D (6 bases). CDR1 SEHNR and CDR2 FQNEAQ come from the germline V gene (reference sequence). This CDR3 is built from 15 residues. V lost 5 bases to trimming and J lost 4 bases, with 15 bases between them. CDR3 sequence: CASSPTGTNYNEQFF. CDR3 in DNA: TGTGCCAGCAGCCCAACCGGGACAAATTACAATGAGCAGTTCTTC.

This clonotype was picked up many times. The chain's CDR3 is CASSPPSASSYNEQFF. The CDR3 bases are TGTGCCAGCAGTCCGCCTAGCGCAAGCTCCTACAATGAGCAGTTCTTC. The chain uses TRBV12-3 or TRBV12-4 and TRBJ2-1; maybe TRBD2 (6 bases). Between the trimmed V and J ends, which lost 5 bases and 0 bases, there was a span of 14 bases. This CDR3 contains 16 residues.

This clonotype showed up many times. The chain recombines TRBV6-1 with TRBJ2-7; D is unresolved. The CDR3 consists of 13 residues. The germline V gene encodes CDR1 MNHNS and CDR2 SASEGT. The V end lost 5 bases, the J end lost 0 bases, and 8 bases lay between the germline ends. CDR3 DNA sequence: TGTGCCAGCAGTACTCCCATCTCCTACGAGCAGTACTTC. This codes for CASSTPISYEQYF.

This clonotype has at least ten counts. This chain uses TRBV24-1 with TRBJ2-1; D is ambiguous. This CDR3 spans 8 amino acids. V was pared by 10 bases and J by 7 bases, with 1 base between. The germline V gene encodes CDR1 KGHDR and CDR2 SFDVKD. This chain's CDR3 is CATNEQFF. CDR3 nucleotides: TGTGCCACAAATGAGCAGTTCTTC.

This clonotype showed up many times. The chain carries TRBV18 and TRBJ1-1; no clear D gene. Per the germline V gene, CDR1 is KGHSH and CDR2 is LQKENI. V gave up 8 bases and J gave up 0 bases, with 13 bases separating them. The CDR3 length is 14 residues. CDR3 loop: CASSRVSLNTEAFF. For the CDR3, the DNA is TGTGCCAGCAGCCGCGTGAGTTTGAACACTGAAGCTTTCTTT.

Many counts were recorded for this clonotype. DNA for the CDR3: TGTGCCAGCAGCCCTACAGGGGAGACTGAAGCTTTCTTT. Amino acid sequence: CASSPTGETEAFF. The chain couples TRBV12-3 or TRBV12-4 to TRBJ1-1; 7 positions match TRBD1. This CDR3 comprises 13 residues. J gave up 5 bases and V 6 bases, and 6 bases lay outside the gene matches.

This clonotype was found many times. The chain has TRBV19 and TRBJ1-1; 9 nucleotides agree with TRBD1. CDR1 is LNHDA and CDR2 is SQIVND in the germline V gene (reference sequence). The junction had 8 bases not matched to a gene; V was cut back by 7 bases and J by 5 bases. This CDR3 has 14 amino acids. DNA of the CDR3: TGTGCCAGTACCAGGACAGGGGTGTTTACTGAAGCTTTCTTT. Translation: CASTRTGVFTEAFF.

Many counts were recorded for this clonotype. The chain carries TRBV5-1 and TRBJ1-1; 9 positions match TRBD1. The V segment lost 4 bases and the J segment 2 bases; nucleotides outside the gene matches: 6. Germline loops: CDR1 SGHRS, CDR2 YFSETQ. The CDR3 runs 15 residues. The DNA for the CDR3 is TGCGCCAGCAGCCCCCGGACAGGGGAAAACACTGAAGCTTTCTTT. The encoded protein is CASSPRTGENTEAFF.

This clonotype was detected only once. The junction and the germline gene differ at one end; a read error may be behind it. V gene TRBV4-1 combines with J gene TRBJ1-1; 8 nucleotides line up with TRBD1. The CDR3 is 16 amino acids. The germline V gene encodes CDR1 MGHRA and CDR2 YSYEKL. As DNA, the CDR3 is TGCGCCAGCAGCCAAGGGTACAGGGGGGTGAACACTGAAGCCTTCTTT. This sequence encodes CASSQGYRGVNTEAFF.

This clonotype was picked up many times. CDR3 DNA: TGTGCCAGCAGTTACTCCGGACGCAGCAATCAGCCCCAGCATTTT. It translates to CASSYSGRSNQPQHF. The rearrangement links TRBV6-5 to TRBJ1-5; D is undetermined. The CDR3 runs to 15 residues. Germline CDR1 and CDR2: MNHEY and SVGAGI. With 0 bases removed from V and 1 base from J, the gap between germline ends came to 7 bases.

Ten or more counts support this clonotype. CDR3 loop: CASSPAGGGVYNEQFF. The CDR3 DNA reads as TGCGCCAGCAGCCCCGCCGGCGGAGGGGTTTACAATGAGCAGTTCTTC. This chain links TRBV5-1 with TRBJ2-1; D might be TRBD2 (6 bases). CDR3 length: 16 amino acids. CDR1 is SGHRS, CDR2 YFSETQ, per germline. The V and J ends lost 4 bases and 4 bases respectively, with 18 bases between them.

This clonotype appeared a few times. Sequence at one end of the junction differs from germline and may be a read error. The CDR3 DNA follows: TGTGCCAGCAGATTAGGGATTAGTTGGACTAGCGGTCCCACCGGGGAGCTGTTTTTT. Encoded protein: CASRLGISWTSGPTGELFF. This sequence joins TRBV7-2 and TRBJ2-2; 10 nucleotides match TRBD2. The germline V gene encodes CDR1 SGHTA and CDR2 FQGNSA. The CDR3 consists of 19 residues. The entire variable domain, with the rest obtained from reference TRBV7-2 and TRBJ2-2, is as follows: GAGVSQSPSNKVTEKGKDVELRCDPISGHTALYWYRQSLGQGLEFLIYFQGNSAPDKSGLPSDRFSAERTGGSVSTLTIQRTQQEDSAVYLCASRLGISWTSGPTGELFFGEGSRLTVL.

This clonotype was found many times. The chain combines TRBV28 with TRBJ1-4, with D possibly matching TRBD1 (5 bases). Trimming stripped 4 bases from V and 7 bases from J, with 13 bases between. The CDR3 totals 14 residues. The germline CDR1 and CDR2 sequences are MDHEN and SYDVKM. CDR3 sequence: CASSSGGIGEKLFF. CDR3 bases: TGTGCCAGCAGTTCCGGGGGTATTGGTGAAAAACTGTTTTTT. The whole variable domain, remainder taken from reference TRBV28 and TRBJ1-4, is DVKVTQSSRYLVKRTGEKVFLECVQDMDHENMFWYRQDPGLGLRLIYFSYDVKMKEKGDIPEGYSVSREKKERFSLILESASTNQTSMYLCASSSGGIGEKLFFGSGTQLSVL.